Presented here are 32 T cell receptor beta chains from one specimen sequenced in a study of long-term antiretroviral therapy in people with HIV. Version v3.0 of the immunoSEQ assay was performed at survey level. Sequenced by immunoSEQ multiplex PCR; TCRdb stores in-frame clones only, minus some. The table shows about 29,000 clones, with about 85% occurring only once. The input for sequencing was unsorted PBMCs, taken about 5 years before starting antiretroviral therapy. All receptors come from a man aged 50-59 years with HIV.

This sequence joins TRBV2 and TRBJ1-5; D is perhaps TRBD1 (5 bases). Germline V lookup: CDR1 SNHLY, CDR2 FYNNEI. The CDR3 length is 16 residues. Trimming took off 6 bases at V and 2 bases at J, with 17 bases between the two ends. CDR3 protein: CASRSRVSGGNQPQHF. CDR3 in DNA: TGTGCCAGCAGGTCCCGGGTATCGGGGGGCAATCAGCCCCAGCATTTT.

By sample fraction, this clone is medium-sized. The chain couples TRBV6-4 to TRBJ1-5; no firm D call. The CDR3 covers 13 residues. The V end lost 3 bases, the J end lost 0 bases, and 3 bases lay between the germline ends. The V gene's germline CDR1 is MRHNA and CDR2 SNTAGT. CDR3 sequence: CASSDPSNQPQHF. The DNA for the CDR3 is TGTGCCAGCAGTGATCCTAGCAATCAGCCCCAGCATTTT.

V gene TRBV5-1 combines with J gene TRBJ2-7; 9 bases match TRBD2. The V gene end was trimmed by 1 base and the J gene end by 3 bases; junction bases not matched to a gene: 5. The germline V gene encodes CDR1 SGHRS and CDR2 YFSETQ. The CDR3 is 15 amino acids. The CDR3 region has the DNA TGCGCCAGCAGCTTGCAACTAGCGGGTTACTACGAGCAGTACTTC. The encoded protein is CASSLQLAGYYEQYF.

V and J are TRBV2 and TRBJ1-4; D is perhaps TRBD1 (6 bases). Germline values: CDR1 SNHLY, CDR2 FYNNEI. This CDR3 is 15 amino acids long. The germline V and J ends were trimmed by 6 bases and 2 bases, with 13 bases remaining between them. DNA of the CDR3: TGTGCCAGCAGCGCGGAGGGGGTTACTAATGAAAAACTGTTTTTT. Translating it yields CASSAEGVTNEKLFF.

The rearrangement joins TRBV7-9 to TRBJ2-5; no reliable D call. V was trimmed by 1 base and J by 2 bases, leaving 2 bases between them. CDR3 length: 12 residues. In germline, CDR1 is SEHNR, CDR2 FQNEAQ (reference sequence). CDR3 amino acids: CASSLGQETQYF. The DNA of the CDR3 is TGTGCCAGCAGCTTAGGGCAAGAGACCCAGTACTTC.

The chain combines TRBV30 with TRBJ2-7; perhaps D is TRBD1 or TRBD2 (7 bases each). V was pared by 3 bases and J by 3 bases, with 18 bases between. Germline assignment: CDR1 GTSNPN and CDR2 SVGIG (reference sequence). The length of the CDR3 is 15 residues. CDR3 residues: CAWRGVGGGYYEQYF. In DNA, the CDR3 is TGTGCCTGGAGGGGGGTGGGAGGGGGCTACTACGAGCAGTACTTC. Combining the CDR3 with reference TRBV30 and TRBJ2-7 gives the whole variable domain SQTIHQWPATLVQPVGSPLSLECTVEGTSNPNLYWYRQAAGRGLQLLFYSVGIGQISSEVPQNLSASRPQDRQFILSSKKLLLSDSGFYLCAWRGVGGGYYEQYFGPGTRLTVT.

This clone occurred once. This sequence joins TRBV28 and TRBJ1-3; D remains ambiguous. Germline assignment: CDR1 MDHEN and CDR2 SYDVKM. The CDR3 is made up of 14 amino acids. V dropped 6 bases and J dropped 4 bases, with 13 bases sitting between them. CDR3 in DNA: TGTGCCAGCAGCGGGCGCCGAGCGGGAAACACCATATATTTT. It codes for CASSGRRAGNTIYF.

The chain couples TRBV7-2 to TRBJ2-3; 11 positions match TRBD1. Germline-derived CDR1 and CDR2 are SGHTA and FQGNSA. With V trimmed by 6 bases and J by 5 bases, 10 bases remained unmatched. The CDR3 covers 16 residues. DNA of the CDR3: TGTGCCAGCAGTTCTATCCGGGACAGGGGGAGAGATACGCAGTATTTT. Its protein is CASSSIRDRGRDTQYF.

The gene calls are TRBV6-6 and TRBJ1-1; D is ambiguous. Germline V gene sequence: CDR1 MNHNY, CDR2 SVGAGI (reference sequence). V lost 6 bases to trimming and J lost 1 base, with 6 bases between them. The CDR3 covers 12 residues. CDR3 DNA: TGTGCCAGCAGCCGGGGGAACACTGAAGCTTTCTTT. It encodes CASSRGNTEAFF.

The chain links TRBV14 to TRBJ2-7, with D unresolved. Germline V gives CDR1 SGHDN, CDR2 FVKESK. The CDR3 spans 12 residues. The V and J ends lost 4 bases and 3 bases respectively, with 7 bases between them. The CDR3 is CASSLGIYEQYF. The CDR3 bases are TGTGCCAGCAGCCTTGGGATCTACGAGCAGTACTTC.

The chain has TRBV19 and TRBJ1-2; 8 nucleotides agree with TRBD1. The CDR3 loop spans 14 amino acids. Germline trimming cut 3 bases from V and 2 bases from J; bases unmatched to any gene: 2. Germline V gene data show CDR1 as LNHDA and CDR2 as SQIVND (reference sequence). The CDR3 loop is CASSMDRVNYGYTF. In nucleotides, the CDR3 is TGTGCCAGTAGTATGGACAGGGTGAACTATGGCTACACCTTC.

There are a few counts of this clone. The gene calls are TRBV7-3 and TRBJ2-2, with D maybe TRBD1 (6 bases). Trimming cost V 5 bases and J 4 bases, with 23 bases left between them. The CDR3 is 18 residues long. Per the germline V gene, CDR1 is SGHTA and CDR2 is FQGTGA. This CDR3 reads CASSLLPGGQTGTGELFF. The DNA for the CDR3 is TGTGCCAGCAGCCTTCTCCCCGGTGGGCAGACAGGCACCGGGGAGCTGTTTTTT.

The chain is built from TRBV20-1 and TRBJ2-7; D uncertain. V lost 5 bases to trimming and J lost 4 bases, with 6 bases between them. CDR3 length: 10 residues. Germline loops: CDR1 DFQATT, CDR2 SNEGSKA (reference sequence). CDR3 in DNA: TGCAGTGCTGGAATTTACGAGCAGTACTTC. Translated, it gives CSAGIYEQYF.

To note about this clone: The junction shows a germline mismatch at one end, possibly a read error. The chain couples TRBV7-7 to TRBJ2-5; no clear D gene. CDR1 is SSHAT and CDR2 is FNYEAQ in the germline V gene (reference sequence). The CDR3 covers 13 residues. The CDR3 DNA reads as TGTGCTAGCAGCTCGACAACACAAGAGACCCAGTACTTC. Its translation is CASSSTTQETQYF. Looking up the rest from reference TRBV7-7 and TRBJ2-5 gives the full variable domain: GAGVSQSPRYKVTKRGQDVTLRCDPISSHATLYWYQQALGQGPEFLTYFNYEAQPDKSGLPSDRFSAERPEGSISTLTIQRTEQRDSAMYRCASSSTTQETQYFGPGTRLLVL.

V gene TRBV6-6 combines with J gene TRBJ2-7, with D hard to call. The CDR3 covers 13 residues. The V gene's germline CDR1 is MNHNY and CDR2 SVGAGI (reference sequence). V was clipped by 1 base and J by 4 bases, with 8 bases between them. The CDR3 spells CASSYYTFYEQYF. The DNA for the CDR3 is TGTGCCAGCAGTTACTACACGTTTTACGAGCAGTACTTC.

The gene calls are TRBV7-2 and TRBJ2-3, with TRBD2 matching over 12 bases. The CDR3 consists of 17 residues. Trimming took 1 base from V and 0 from J; bases not matched to a gene: 2. Germline V gives CDR1 SGHTA, CDR2 FQGNSA. The CDR3 nucleotides are TGTGCCAGCAGCTTAGGACTAGCGGGGGTAAGCACAGATACGCAGTATTTT. Residues: CASSLGLAGVSTDTQYF.

This clone showed up just once. This chain uses TRBV19 with TRBJ1-5, with D possibly matching TRBD1 (6 bases). V lost 7 bases to trimming and J lost 5 bases, with 21 bases between them. Germline V CDR1 and CDR2: LNHDA, SQIVND (reference sequence). The CDR3 runs to 16 residues. This chain's CDR3 is CASKRGTQGVDQPQHF. Written as DNA, the CDR3 is TGTGCCAGTAAAAGGGGGACTCAGGGTGTCGATCAGCCCCAGCATTTT.

This sequence joins TRBV5-1 and TRBJ1-6; 7 bases line up with TRBD1. The germline gives CDR1 SGHRS, CDR2 YFSETQ. The CDR3 length is 17 residues. Trimming cost V 4 bases and J 4 bases; bases outside gene matches: 11. The CDR3 reads CASSTDAGGSYNSPLHF. CDR3 DNA sequence: TGCGCCAGCAGCACTGATGCAGGGGGATCTTATAATTCACCCCTCCACTTT.

J is TRBJ2-7 and V is TRBV5-5; D may match TRBD1 or TRBD2 (5 bases each). Germline CDR1 is SGHKS and CDR2 is YYEKEE (reference sequence). Trimming took 0 bases from V and 5 from J, leaving 21 bases between them. CDR3 length: 17 amino acids. DNA for the CDR3: TGTGCCAGCAGCTTGGCCCTGTACTGGGGCGAGGGGAACGAGCAGTACTTC. Amino acid sequence: CASSLALYWGEGNEQYF.

The CDR3 region has the DNA TGTGCCAGCAGTTATTCGCCTCTCGGAGGCAAAAACATTCAGTACTTC. Protein sequence: CASSYSPLGGKNIQYF. This sequence joins TRBV6-5 and TRBJ2-4; perhaps TRBD2 as D (5 bases). Trimming took off 3 bases at V and 3 bases at J, with 15 bases between the two ends. The CDR3 is 16 amino acids. Looked up from germline, CDR1 is MNHEY and CDR2 is SVGAGI.

This rearrangement joins TRBV18 to TRBJ1-4; no reliable D call. The V and J ends lost 3 bases and 4 bases respectively, with 15 bases between them. This CDR3 spans 16 amino acids. Germline CDR1 and CDR2: KGHSH and LQKENI. The CDR3 sequence: CASSPWQPGDNEKLFF. The DNA of the CDR3 is TGTGCCAGCTCACCTTGGCAGCCTGGTGATAATGAAAAACTGTTTTTT.

The chain uses TRBV6-5 and TRBJ2-1; perhaps TRBD2 as D (6 bases). Trimming pared 6 bases from V and 8 bases from J, leaving 14 bases between. Germline V gene sequence: CDR1 MNHEY, CDR2 SVGAGI. This CDR3 is built from 13 residues. The CDR3 region is CASSPTRGYEQFF. The CDR3, as DNA: TGTGCCAGCAGCCCTACCCGGGGGTATGAGCAGTTCTTC.

Here the CDR3 DNA reads TGTGCCAGCAGTTACTCTAAATACACCGGGGAGCTGTTTTTT. Its protein product is CASSYSKYTGELFF. The chain recombines TRBV6-5 with TRBJ2-2; D gene ambiguous. V was cut by 0 bases and J by 3 bases, with 5 bases left in between. Germline assignment: CDR1 MNHEY and CDR2 SVGAGI. This CDR3 contains 14 residues.

The chain carries TRBV29-1 and TRBJ2-3; D is possibly TRBD1 (5 bases). Germline V gives CDR1 SQVTM, CDR2 ANQGSEA. This CDR3 is 15 amino acids long. V lost 4 bases and J 4 bases, leaving 18 bases between the germline ends. CDR3: CSVAVWQGEADTQYF. CDR3 coding DNA: TGCAGCGTTGCGGTTTGGCAGGGTGAGGCAGATACGCAGTATTTT.

This chain links TRBV6-7 with TRBJ2-7; 7 bases match TRBD2. TRBV6-7 is placed among ORFs of uncertain function. The CDR3 contains 15 residues. V lost 8 bases to trimming and J lost 3 bases; unmatched junction nucleotides: 13. The CDR3: CASSKREASGYEQYF. The CDR3 DNA sequence: TGTGCCAGCTCCAAACGGGAGGCTAGCGGCTACGAGCAGTACTTC.

The chain employs TRBV19 and TRBJ2-7; no reliable D call. Germline assignment: CDR1 LNHDA and CDR2 SQIVND (reference sequence). The V end was cut by 6 bases, the J end by 3 bases, with 12 bases between. This CDR3 has 13 residues. CDR3 nucleotide sequence: TGTGCCAGTAGAGGGTTGGACCGCTACGAGCAGTACTTC. Amino acids: CASRGLDRYEQYF.

The chain carries TRBV30 and TRBJ1-5; D is possibly TRBD1 (5 bases). CDR3 size: 16 residues. V was pared by 0 bases and J by 0 bases, with 12 bases between. Germline assignment: CDR1 GTSNPN and CDR2 SVGIG (reference sequence). CDR3 coding DNA: TGTGCCTGGAGTGTACCGGGGGGAGTTAGCAATCAGCCCCAGCATTTT. Amino acid sequence: CAWSVPGGVSNQPQHF.

The V gene is TRBV11-3, the J gene TRBJ2-1; 8 bases fit TRBD2. The length of the CDR3 is 15 residues. The V gene end was trimmed by 4 bases and the J gene end by 8 bases; junction bases not matched to a gene: 10. Germline CDR1 is SGHNT and CDR2 is YENEEA. This CDR3 reads CASSSQGGGNHEQFF. The CDR3 nucleotides read TGTGCCAGCAGCTCCCAGGGCGGGGGGAACCATGAGCAGTTCTTC.

V and J are TRBV7-8 and TRBJ1-5, with 9 bases lining up with TRBD1. This CDR3 is 16 amino acids long. V was clipped by 4 bases and J by 6 bases; unmatched bases: 10. Germline CDR1 is SGHVS and CDR2 is FQNEAQ. Written as DNA, the CDR3 is TGTGCCAGCAGCTCTCATAGGGACAGGGCCGGTCAGCCCCAGCATTTT. This gives the protein CASSSHRDRAGQPQHF.

This clone turned up a few times. The DNA for the CDR3 is TGTGCCAGCAGCTTAGAGTACAGGGAGGTGAATAACATTCAGTACTTC. It specifies CASSLEYREVNNIQYF. V is TRBV11-2 and J is TRBJ2-4; D might be TRBD1 or TRBD2, each matching 6 bases. The germline V and J ends were trimmed by 0 bases and 7 bases, with 16 bases remaining between them. The CDR3 extends over 16 amino acids. Germline V gene sequence: CDR1 SGHAT, CDR2 FQNNGV.

The chain joins TRBV7-2 to TRBJ2-5; maybe TRBD1 (5 bases). This CDR3 has 14 residues. The V gene's germline CDR1 is SGHTA and CDR2 FQGNSA. The ends were cut back, 1 base at V and 4 bases at J, with 10 bases in the middle. The CDR3 protein is CASSLVQGIETQYF. Written as DNA, the CDR3 is TGTGCCAGCAGCTTAGTCCAGGGAATAGAGACCCAGTACTTC.

V is TRBV27 and J is TRBJ1-5, with TRBD1 as a possible D gene (6 bases). Germline V lookup: CDR1 MNHEY, CDR2 SMNVEV (reference sequence). CDR3 length: 17 amino acids. Trimming left V 9 bases short and J 5 bases short, with 26 bases between. The CDR3 DNA reads as TGTGCCAGTTCCGGGACAACCGCGGTTTTAGGGTATCAGCCCCAGCATTTT. Residues: CASSGTTAVLGYQPQHF.